This T cell receptor beta chain was profiled in a study of diagnostic markers for celiac disease. Measured by frequency, this clonotype is medium-sized (0.01 to 0.1%). TCRdb reprocessed the reads and keeps a single row for each CDR3 protein, giving no DNA. The ten most abundant clones cover 5.5% to 7% of a sample with under 6,000 distinct CDR3 sequences. This CDR3 contains 12 residues. CDR1 is SQVTM, CDR2 ANQGSEA, per germline. The origin of this receptor is a human donor. This table probably holds off-target reads from a library built for another chain. The sequenced sample was either unsorted cells or a sorted T cell fraction (not recorded which). The chain recombines TRBV29-1 with TRBJ1-1; checking the TCRdb D call of TRBD1 is not possible without DNA. This CDR3 reads CSAGPPVGEAFF.